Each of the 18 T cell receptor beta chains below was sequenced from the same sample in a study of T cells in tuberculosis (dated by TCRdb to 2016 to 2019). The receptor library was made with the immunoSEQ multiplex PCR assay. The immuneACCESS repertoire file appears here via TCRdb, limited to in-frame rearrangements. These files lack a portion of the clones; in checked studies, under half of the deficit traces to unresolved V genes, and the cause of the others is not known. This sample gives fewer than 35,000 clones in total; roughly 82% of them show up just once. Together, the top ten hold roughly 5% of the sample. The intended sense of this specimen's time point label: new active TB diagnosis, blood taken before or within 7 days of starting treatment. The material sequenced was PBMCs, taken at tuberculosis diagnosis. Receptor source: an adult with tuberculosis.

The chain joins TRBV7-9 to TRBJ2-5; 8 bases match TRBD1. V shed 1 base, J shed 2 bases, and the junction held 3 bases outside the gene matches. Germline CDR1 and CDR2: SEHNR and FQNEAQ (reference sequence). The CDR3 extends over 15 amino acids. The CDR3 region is CASSLGTGIQETQYF. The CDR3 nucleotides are TGTGCCAGCAGCTTAGGGACAGGGATTCAAGAGACCCAGTACTTC.

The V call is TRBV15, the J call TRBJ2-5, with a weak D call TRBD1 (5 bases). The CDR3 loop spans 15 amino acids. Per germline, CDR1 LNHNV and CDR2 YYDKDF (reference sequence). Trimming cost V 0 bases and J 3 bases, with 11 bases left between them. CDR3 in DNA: TGTGCCACCAGCAGAGATGGGCAGGGAAAAGAGACCCAGTACTTC. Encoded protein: CATSRDGQGKETQYF.

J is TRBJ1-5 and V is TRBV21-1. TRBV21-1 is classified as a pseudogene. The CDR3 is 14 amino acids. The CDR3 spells CASFGGYNNQPQHF. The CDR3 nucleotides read TGTGCCAGCTTCGGGGGTTATAACAATCAGCCCCAGCATTTT.

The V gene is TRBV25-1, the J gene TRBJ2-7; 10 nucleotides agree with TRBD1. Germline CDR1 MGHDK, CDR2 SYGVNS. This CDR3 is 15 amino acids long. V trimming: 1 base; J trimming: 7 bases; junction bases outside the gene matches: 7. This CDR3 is CASSEWGQGFEEQYF. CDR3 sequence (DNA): TGTGCCAGCAGTGAATGGGGACAGGGGTTCGAGGAGCAGTACTTC.

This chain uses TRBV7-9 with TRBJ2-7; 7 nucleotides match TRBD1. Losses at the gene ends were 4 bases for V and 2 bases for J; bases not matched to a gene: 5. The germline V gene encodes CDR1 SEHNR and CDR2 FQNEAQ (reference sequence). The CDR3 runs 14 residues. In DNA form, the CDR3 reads TGTGCCAGCAGCTCAGACAGGGCGCCCTACGAGCAGTACTTC. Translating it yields CASSSDRAPYEQYF.

The CDR3 is CASSTNLAGTYEQYF. The CDR3 coding sequence is TGTGCCAGCAGCACGAACCTAGCGGGGACCTACGAGCAGTACTTC. The chain links TRBV27 to TRBJ2-7; TRBD2 aligns across 9 bases. With V trimmed by 6 bases and J by 2 bases, 8 bases remained unmatched. Germline CDR1 reads MNHEY; CDR2 reads SMNVEV (reference sequence). CDR3 length: 15 amino acids.

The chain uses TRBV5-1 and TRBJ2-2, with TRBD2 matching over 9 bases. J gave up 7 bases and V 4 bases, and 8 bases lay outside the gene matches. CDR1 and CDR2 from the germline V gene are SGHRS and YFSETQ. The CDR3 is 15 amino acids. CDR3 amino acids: CASSNPSGEDGELFF. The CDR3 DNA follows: TGCGCCAGCAGCAACCCTAGCGGGGAGGACGGGGAGCTGTTTTTT. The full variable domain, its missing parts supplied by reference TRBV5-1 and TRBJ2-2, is KAGVTQTPRYLIKTRGQQVTLSCSPISGHRSVSWYQQTPGQGLQFLFEYFSETQRNKGNFPGRFSGRQFSNSRSEMNVSTLELGDSALYLCASSNPSGEDGELFFGEGSRLTVL.

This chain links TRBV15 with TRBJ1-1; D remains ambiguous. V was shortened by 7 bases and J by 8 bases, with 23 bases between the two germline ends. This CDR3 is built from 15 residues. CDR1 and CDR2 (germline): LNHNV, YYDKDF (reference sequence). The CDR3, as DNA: TGTGCCACCAACGGAGGCGGCGGTGGGAAACAGGAAGCTTTCTTT. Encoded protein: CATNGGGGGKQEAFF.

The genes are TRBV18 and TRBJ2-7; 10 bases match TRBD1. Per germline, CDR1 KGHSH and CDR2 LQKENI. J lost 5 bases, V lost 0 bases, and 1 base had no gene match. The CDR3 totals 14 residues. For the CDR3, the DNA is TGTGCCAGCTCACCACCGACAGGGGGCGACGAGCAGTACTTC. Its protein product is CASSPPTGGDEQYF.

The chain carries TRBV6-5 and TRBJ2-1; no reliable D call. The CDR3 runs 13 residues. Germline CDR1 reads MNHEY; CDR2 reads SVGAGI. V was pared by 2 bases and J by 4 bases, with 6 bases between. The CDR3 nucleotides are TGTGCCAGCAGTTACAGCGCATACAATGAGCAGTTCTTC. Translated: CASSYSAYNEQFF.

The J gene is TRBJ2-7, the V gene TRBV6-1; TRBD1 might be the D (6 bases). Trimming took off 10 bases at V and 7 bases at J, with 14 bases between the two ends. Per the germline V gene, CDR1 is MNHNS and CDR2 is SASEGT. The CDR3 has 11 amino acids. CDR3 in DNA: TGTGCCACCCATCTAACAGGGGAGCAGTACTTC. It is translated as CATHLTGEQYF.

Written as DNA, the CDR3 is TGTGCCAGCAGCGCCGACAGGGCCCTCTACAATGAGCAGTTCTTC. Its protein product is CASSADRALYNEQFF. J is TRBJ2-1 and V is TRBV9; the match to TRBD1 covers 7 bases. The germline gives CDR1 SGDLS, CDR2 YYNGEE. V lost 3 bases and J lost 3; bases outside the gene matches: 6. CDR3 size: 15 residues.

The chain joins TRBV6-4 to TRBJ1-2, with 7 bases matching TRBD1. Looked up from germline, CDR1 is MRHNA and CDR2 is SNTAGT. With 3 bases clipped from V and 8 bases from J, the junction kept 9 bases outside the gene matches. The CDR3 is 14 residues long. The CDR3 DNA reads TGTGCCAGCAGTGAACAGGCTCAAGGGGGCGGCTACACCTTC. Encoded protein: CASSEQAQGGGYTF.

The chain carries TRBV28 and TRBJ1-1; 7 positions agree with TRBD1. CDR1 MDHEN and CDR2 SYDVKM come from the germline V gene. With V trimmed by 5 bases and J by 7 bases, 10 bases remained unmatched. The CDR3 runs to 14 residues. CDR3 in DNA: TGTGCCAGCAGTGGCAGACAGGGCACCGGTGAAGCTTTCTTT. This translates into CASSGRQGTGEAFF.

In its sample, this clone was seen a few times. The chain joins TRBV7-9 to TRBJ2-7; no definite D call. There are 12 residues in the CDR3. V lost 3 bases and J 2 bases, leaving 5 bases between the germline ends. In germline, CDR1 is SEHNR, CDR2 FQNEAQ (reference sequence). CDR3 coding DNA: TGTGCCAGCAGCTTGGCCACCTACGAGCAGTACTTC. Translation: CASSLATYEQYF. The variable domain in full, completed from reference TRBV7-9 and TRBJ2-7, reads DTGVSQNPRHKITKRGQNVTFRCDPISEHNRLYWYRQTLGQGPEFLTYFQNEAQLEKSRLLSDRFSAERPKGSFSTLEIQRTEQGDSAMYLCASSLATYEQYFGPGTRLTVT.

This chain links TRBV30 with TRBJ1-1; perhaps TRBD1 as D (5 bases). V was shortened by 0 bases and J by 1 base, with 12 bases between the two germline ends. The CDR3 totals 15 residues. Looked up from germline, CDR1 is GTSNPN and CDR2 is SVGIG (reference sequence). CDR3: CAWSVGGSANTEAFF. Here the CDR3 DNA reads TGTGCCTGGAGTGTCGGGGGGTCGGCGAACACTGAAGCTTTCTTT.

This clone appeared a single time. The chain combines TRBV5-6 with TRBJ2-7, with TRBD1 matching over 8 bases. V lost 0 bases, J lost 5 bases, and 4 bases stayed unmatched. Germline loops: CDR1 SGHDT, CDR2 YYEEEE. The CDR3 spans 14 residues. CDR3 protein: CASSLVPGGDEQYF. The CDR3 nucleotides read TGTGCCAGCAGCTTGGTTCCAGGGGGCGACGAGCAGTACTTC. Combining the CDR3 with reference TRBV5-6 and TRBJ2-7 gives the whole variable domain DAGVTQSPTHLIKTRGQQVTLRCSPKSGHDTVSWYQQALGQGPQFIFQYYEEEERQRGNFPDRFSGHQFPNYSSELNVNALLLGDSALYLCASSLVPGGDEQYFGPGTRLTVT.

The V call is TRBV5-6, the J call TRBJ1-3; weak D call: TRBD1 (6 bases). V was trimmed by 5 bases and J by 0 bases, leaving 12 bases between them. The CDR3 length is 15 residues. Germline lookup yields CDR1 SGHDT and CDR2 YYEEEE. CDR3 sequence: CASRFGQTSGNTIYF. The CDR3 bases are TGTGCCAGCAGGTTCGGACAGACCTCTGGAAACACCATATATTTT.